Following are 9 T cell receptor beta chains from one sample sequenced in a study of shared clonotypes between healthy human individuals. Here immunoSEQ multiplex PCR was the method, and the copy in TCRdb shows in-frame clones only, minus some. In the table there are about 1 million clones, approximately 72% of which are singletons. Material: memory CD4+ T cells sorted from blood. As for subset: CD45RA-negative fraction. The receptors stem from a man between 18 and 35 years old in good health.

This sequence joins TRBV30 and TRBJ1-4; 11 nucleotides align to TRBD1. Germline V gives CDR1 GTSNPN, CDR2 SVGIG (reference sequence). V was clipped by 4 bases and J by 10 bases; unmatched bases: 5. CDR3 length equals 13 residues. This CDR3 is CAWKGQGASKLFF. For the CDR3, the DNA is TGTGCCTGGAAAGGACAGGGGGCATCAAAACTGTTTTTT.

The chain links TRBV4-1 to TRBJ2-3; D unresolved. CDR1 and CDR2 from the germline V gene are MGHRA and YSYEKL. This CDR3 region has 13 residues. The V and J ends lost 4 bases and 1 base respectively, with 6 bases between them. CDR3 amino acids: CASSRFRTDTQYF. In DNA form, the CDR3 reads TGCGCCAGCAGCCGGTTTCGCACAGATACGCAGTATTTT.

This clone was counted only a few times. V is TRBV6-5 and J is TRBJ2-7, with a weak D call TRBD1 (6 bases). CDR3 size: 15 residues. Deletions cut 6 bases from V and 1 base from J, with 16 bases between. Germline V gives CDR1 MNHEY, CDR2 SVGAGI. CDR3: CASRTGTTNSYEQYF. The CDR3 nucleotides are TGTGCCAGCAGAACCGGGACAACCAATTCCTACGAGCAGTACTTC.

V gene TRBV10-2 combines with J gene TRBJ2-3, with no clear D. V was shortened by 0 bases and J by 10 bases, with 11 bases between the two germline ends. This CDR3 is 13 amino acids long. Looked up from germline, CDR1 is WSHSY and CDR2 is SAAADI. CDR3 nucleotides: TGCGCCAGCAGTGAGTCAAACATACTGGCGCAGTATTTT. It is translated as CASSESNILAQYF.

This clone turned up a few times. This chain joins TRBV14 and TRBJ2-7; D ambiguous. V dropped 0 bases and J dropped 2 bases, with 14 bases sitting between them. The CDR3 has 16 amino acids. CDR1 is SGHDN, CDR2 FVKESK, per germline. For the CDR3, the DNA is TGTGCCAGCAGCCAAGAGGCTGGGTTCAGCGCCTACGAGCAGTACTTC. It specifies CASSQEAGFSAYEQYF.

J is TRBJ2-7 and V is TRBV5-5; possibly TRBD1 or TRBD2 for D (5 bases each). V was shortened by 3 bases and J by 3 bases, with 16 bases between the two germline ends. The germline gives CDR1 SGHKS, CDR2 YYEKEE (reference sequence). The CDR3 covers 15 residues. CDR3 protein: CASSSRHGGSYEQYF. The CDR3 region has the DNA TGTGCCAGCAGCTCTCGGCATGGGGGAAGCTACGAGCAGTACTTC.

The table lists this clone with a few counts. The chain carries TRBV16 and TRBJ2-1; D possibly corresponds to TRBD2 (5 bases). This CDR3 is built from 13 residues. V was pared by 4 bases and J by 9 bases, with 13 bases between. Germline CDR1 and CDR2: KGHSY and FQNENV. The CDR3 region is CASSRSRAGEQFF. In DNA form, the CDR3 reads TGTGCCAGCAGCCGGAGCCGTGCGGGTGAGCAGTTCTTC.

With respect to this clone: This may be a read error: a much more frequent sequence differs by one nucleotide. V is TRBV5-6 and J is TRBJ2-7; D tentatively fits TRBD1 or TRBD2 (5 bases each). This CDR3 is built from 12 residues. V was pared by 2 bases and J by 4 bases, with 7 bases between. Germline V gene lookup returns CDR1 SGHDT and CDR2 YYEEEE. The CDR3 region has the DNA TGTGCCAGCAGCTTCGGGGCATACGAGCAGTACTTC. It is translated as CASSFGAYEQYF.

The CDR3 sequence is CASSDTGTSGGTSTDTQYF. The DNA for the CDR3 is TGCGCCAGCAGTGATACCGGGACTAGCGGGGGTACAAGCACAGATACGCAGTATTTT. The chain combines TRBV10-2 with TRBJ2-3; 14 bases agree with TRBD2. Germline CDR1 reads WSHSY; CDR2 reads SAAADI. J lost 0 bases, V lost 3 bases, and 8 bases had no gene match. This CDR3 has 19 residues.